This T cell receptor beta chain was found in a study of identifying expanded T cells in peripheral blood. Overall study results and limits: Differentially abundant clones: about 1.3 between replicates, just under 17 at around 15 days, 19 to 20 at four. Variance in clone template counts between approximately 2-week samples significantly increased with total template count across all healthy donors.

Here immunoSEQ multiplex PCR was the method, and the copy in TCRdb shows in-frame clones only, minus some. The data hold 100,000 to 150,000 clones, with 80% to 90% observed a single time. To note about this clone: Its specificity is unknown.

No infections or other immune events were documented during collection. This sequence originates from a person between 18 and 75 years old in good health. The sequencing input was blood.

CDR3 region: CAWSVGGWNYEQYF. CDR3 DNA sequence: TGTGCCTGGAGTGTAGGAGGGTGGAACTACGAGCAGTACTTC. The chain links TRBV30 to TRBJ2-7; a possible D gene is TRBD2 (6 bases). The CDR3 has 14 residues. Germline V gene sequence: CDR1 GTSNPN, CDR2 SVGIG (reference sequence). Trimming took 0 bases from V and 3 from J, leaving 12 bases between them.